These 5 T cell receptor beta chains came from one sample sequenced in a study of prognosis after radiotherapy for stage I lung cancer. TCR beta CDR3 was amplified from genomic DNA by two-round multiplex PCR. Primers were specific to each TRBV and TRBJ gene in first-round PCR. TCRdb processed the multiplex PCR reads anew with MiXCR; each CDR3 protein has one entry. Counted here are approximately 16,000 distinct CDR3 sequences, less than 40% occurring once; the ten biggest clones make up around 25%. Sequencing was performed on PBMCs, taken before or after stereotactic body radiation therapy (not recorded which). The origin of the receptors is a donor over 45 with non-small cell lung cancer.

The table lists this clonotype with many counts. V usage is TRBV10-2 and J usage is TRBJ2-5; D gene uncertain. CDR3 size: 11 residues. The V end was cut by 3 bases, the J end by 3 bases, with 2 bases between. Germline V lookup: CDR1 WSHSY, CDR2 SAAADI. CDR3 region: CASSEEETQYF. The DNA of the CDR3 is TGCGCCAGCAGTGAAGAAGAGACCCAGTACTTC.

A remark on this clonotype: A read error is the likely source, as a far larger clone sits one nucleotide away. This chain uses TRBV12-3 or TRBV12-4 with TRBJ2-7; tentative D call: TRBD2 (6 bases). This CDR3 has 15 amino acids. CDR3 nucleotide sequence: TGTGCCAGCAGCTTAGTGGCTAGCGTGACGGGCGAGCAGTACTTC. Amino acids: CASSLVASVTGEQYF.

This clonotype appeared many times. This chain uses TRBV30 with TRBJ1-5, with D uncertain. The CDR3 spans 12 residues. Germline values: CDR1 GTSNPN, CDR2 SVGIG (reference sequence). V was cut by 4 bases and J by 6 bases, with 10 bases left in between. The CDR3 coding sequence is TGTGCCTGGAACGGTTTTGGTCAGCCCCAGCATTTT. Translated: CAWNGFGQPQHF.

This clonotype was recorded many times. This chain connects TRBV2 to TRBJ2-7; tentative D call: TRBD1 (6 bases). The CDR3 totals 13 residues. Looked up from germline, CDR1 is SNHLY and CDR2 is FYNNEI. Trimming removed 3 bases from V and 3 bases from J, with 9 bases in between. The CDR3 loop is CASSEVGGYEQYF. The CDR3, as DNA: TGTGCCAGCAGTGAGGTAGGGGGCTACGAGCAGTACTTC.

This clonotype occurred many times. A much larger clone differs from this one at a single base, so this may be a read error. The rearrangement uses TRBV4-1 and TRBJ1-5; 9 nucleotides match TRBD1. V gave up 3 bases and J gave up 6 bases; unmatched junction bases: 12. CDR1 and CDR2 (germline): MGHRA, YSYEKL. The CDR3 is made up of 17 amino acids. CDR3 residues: CASSQDRGRGRSQPQHF. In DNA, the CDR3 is TGCGCCAGCAGCCAGGACAGGGGCAGAGGTCGCAGTCAGCCCCAGCATTTT.